This TCR beta chain was sequenced during a study of cytomegalovirus exposure and HLA in healthy donors. Study-wide points: Researchers counted roughly 160 TCR beta chains as cytomegalovirus-associated. CMV serostatus alone was available as immune exposure information. Earlier results showed most TCR beta V segments being productive about 87% or about 30% of the time.

This CDR3 has 15 amino acids. The germline V gene encodes CDR1 SGHTA and CDR2 FQGNSA. V lost 4 bases and J lost 1, with 13 bases in between. A remark on this clone: The target antigen is unknown.

Primers: 60 Vbeta forward and 13 Jbeta reverse. Method: immunoSEQ multiplex PCR; TCRdb's copy keeps in-frame clones and lacks some. The sample has fewer than 150,000 clones, about 66% seen once. The TCR originated in a human donor in good health. The specimen sequenced was PBMCs. The chain combines TRBV7-2 with TRBJ1-1; no clear D. CDR3 DNA sequence: TGTGCCAGCAGCTCCAGTGGCACCCCGAACACTGAAGCTTTCTTT. Its protein product is CASSSSGTPNTEAFF.